The 21 T cell receptor beta chains below come from one sample, sequenced in a study of T cells of healthy individuals. MiXCR, run by TCRdb on the 5' RACE reads, gives a single entry per CDR3 protein. The table records around 100,000 distinct CDR3 sequences, under 20% of them present only once. The origin of the receptors is a human donor in good health.

The chain recombines TRBV6-2 or TRBV6-3 with TRBJ1-1, with D possibly TRBD1 on 5 matching bases. The CDR3 is 14 amino acids. CDR1 MNHEY and CDR2 SVGEGT come from the germline V gene. V was trimmed by 2 bases and J by 3 bases, leaving 10 bases between them. CDR3: CASSYVRGYTEAFF. The CDR3 DNA reads TGTGCCAGCAGTTACGTGAGGGGATACACTGAAGCTTTCTTT.

The V gene is TRBV6-5, the J gene TRBJ1-1; 7 bases map to TRBD1. This CDR3 comprises 15 residues. J was trimmed by 2 bases and V by 0 bases; bases with no gene match: 3. The germline gives CDR1 MNHEY, CDR2 SVGAGI. The CDR3 region is CASSYSGQSNTEAFF. Here the CDR3 DNA reads TGTGCCAGCAGTTACTCGGGACAGTCAAACACTGAAGCTTTCTTT.

Concerning this clonotype itself: A junction boundary mismatches the germline segment, possibly from a read error. The chain couples TRBV4-2 to TRBJ2-7, with D possibly being TRBD1 (5 bases). Germline CDR1 LGHNA, CDR2 YNFKEQ. The CDR3 is 15 amino acids. The CDR3 DNA follows: TGCGCCAGCAGCCAAGCGACACAGGAATCTTACGAGCAGTACTTC. It encodes CASSQATQESYEQYF.

This sequence joins TRBV27 and TRBJ1-6, with a tentative D call TRBD1 (6 bases). The V end was cut by 7 bases, the J end by 3 bases, with 19 bases between. This CDR3 has 17 residues. The germline gives CDR1 MNHEY, CDR2 SMNVEV (reference sequence). The CDR3 is CASTKGGPGVYNSPLHF. The CDR3 coding sequence is TGTGCCAGCACGAAGGGTGGGCCAGGGGTCTATAATTCACCCCTCCACTTT.

The chain joins TRBV11-2 to TRBJ2-3; 8 positions agree with TRBD2. Germline V gene data show CDR1 as SGHAT and CDR2 as FQNNGV. The CDR3 contains 16 residues. J was trimmed by 3 bases and V by 5 bases; bases with no gene match: 10. DNA of the CDR3: TGTGCCAGCAGCCCCTCTAAGCGGGAGTGGACAGATACGCAGTATTTT. This codes for CASSPSKREWTDTQYF.

The chain uses TRBV27 and TRBJ2-1; D not certain. Trimming took off 0 bases at V and 2 bases at J, with 14 bases between the two ends. Germline V CDR1 and CDR2: MNHEY, SMNVEV (reference sequence). The CDR3 spans 17 residues. This CDR3 reads CASSLSDPFGPYNEQFF. In DNA, the CDR3 is TGTGCCAGCAGTTTATCTGACCCCTTCGGCCCCTACAATGAGCAGTTCTTC.

The chain is built from TRBV6-5 and TRBJ1-4; a possible D gene is TRBD1 (5 bases). V was shortened by 2 bases and J by 5 bases, with 9 bases between the two germline ends. This CDR3 comprises 14 residues. Germline V gene sequence: CDR1 MNHEY, CDR2 SVGAGI. DNA for the CDR3: TGTGCCAGCAGTTACAGGGGCCGAAATGAAAAACTGTTTTTT. Amino acid sequence: CASSYRGRNEKLFF.

This clonotype occurred a few times. The rearrangement uses TRBV28 and TRBJ2-2; tentative D call: TRBD2 (5 bases). Per the germline V gene, CDR1 is MDHEN and CDR2 is SYDVKM. CDR3 length: 17 amino acids. The V end was cut by 4 bases, the J end by 3 bases, with 18 bases between. The DNA of the CDR3 is TGTGCCAGCAGTTCCTCCTCCGGTAGCGAGGACACCGGGGAGCTGTTTTTT. Translation gives CASSSSSGSEDTGELFF.

This clonotype was observed a few times. The CDR3 loop reads CASSPQTGTDNSPLHF. The CDR3, as DNA: TGTGCCAGCAGCCCCCAGACCGGGACAGATAATTCACCCCTCCACTTT. The V gene is TRBV9, the J gene TRBJ1-6, with 7 bases identical to TRBD1. The CDR3 consists of 16 residues. Germline CDR1 reads SGDLS; CDR2 reads YYNGEE. With 4 bases clipped from V and 5 bases from J, the junction kept 9 bases outside the gene matches.

This clonotype showed up many times. J is TRBJ1-1 and V is TRBV4-3; maybe TRBD1 (5 bases). This CDR3 is built from 16 residues. Between the trimmed V and J ends, which lost 0 bases and 1 base, there was a span of 12 bases. Germline V gene lookup returns CDR1 LGHNA and CDR2 YSLEER. The CDR3 reads CASSQDPGIRNTEAFF. The CDR3 coding sequence is TGCGCCAGCAGCCAAGACCCAGGGATTAGGAACACTGAAGCTTTCTTT.

The rearrangement links TRBV4-1 to TRBJ2-2, with 11 bases identical to TRBD2. Trimming took 1 base from V and 4 from J; bases not matched to a gene: 5. This CDR3 has 17 residues. Germline CDR1 is MGHRA and CDR2 is YSYEKL. The CDR3 spells CASSQGLSGRATGELFF. The CDR3 DNA reads as TGCGCCAGCAGCCAAGGCCTTAGCGGGAGGGCCACCGGGGAGCTGTTTTTT.

This clonotype has only a few counts. The V and J genes are TRBV3-1 and TRBJ2-2; D call uncertain. V gave up 0 bases and J gave up 7 bases, with 6 bases separating them. The germline CDR1 and CDR2 sequences are LGHDT and YNNKEL (reference sequence). The CDR3 runs to 13 residues. CDR3 bases: TGTGCCAGCAGCCAAGATCTCATCGGGGAGCTGTTTTTT. Residues: CASSQDLIGELFF.

CDR3 loop: CASSTLTDTQYF. CDR3 nucleotides: TGTGCCAGCAGCACCCTCACAGATACGCAGTATTTT. The J gene is TRBJ2-3, the V gene TRBV3-1; D is unresolved. CDR3 length: 12 residues. Germline CDR1 is LGHDT and CDR2 is YNNKEL (reference sequence). V lost 5 bases and J 2 bases, leaving 5 bases between the germline ends.

This clonotype has ten or more counts. The rearrangement links TRBV15 to TRBJ2-7, with D tentatively TRBD1 or TRBD2 (6 bases each). Germline V lookup: CDR1 LNHNV, CDR2 YYDKDF (reference sequence). Trimming pared 0 bases from V and 1 base from J, leaving 19 bases between. The CDR3 covers 18 residues. CDR3 sequence (DNA): TGTGCCACCAGCAGAGAAGTGGGGGGAACAGGGTTATCCTACGAGCAGTACTTC. It yields the protein CATSREVGGTGLSYEQYF.

This clonotype was found many times. CDR3 sequence (DNA): TGTGCCAGCTCACTAGGGGGGCGCGACTACGTTGGGAATGAGCAGTTCTTC. It codes for CASSLGGRDYVGNEQFF. The gene calls are TRBV18 and TRBJ2-1, with D perhaps TRBD1 or TRBD2 (6 bases each). In germline, CDR1 is KGHSH, CDR2 LQKENI. The V end lost 4 bases, the J end lost 7 bases, and 23 bases lay between the germline ends. The CDR3 spans 17 residues.

This clonotype showed up many times. This chain uses TRBV19 with TRBJ1-1, with 7 bases identical to TRBD1. The CDR3 is 14 amino acids. Losses at the gene ends were 5 bases for V and 4 bases for J; bases not matched to a gene: 7. Looked up from germline, CDR1 is LNHDA and CDR2 is SQIVND (reference sequence). CDR3 sequence reads: CASSPRGQGTEAFF. The CDR3 DNA is TGTGCCAGTAGTCCGAGGGGGCAGGGCACTGAAGCTTTCTTT.

This clonotype was counted once. This may be a read error, as it is one base from a much larger clone. This chain joins TRBV20-1 and TRBJ2-1; 9 bases fit TRBD2. V gave up 3 bases and J gave up 6 bases; unmatched junction bases: 3. This CDR3 comprises 13 residues. Germline V lookup: CDR1 DFQATT, CDR2 SNEGSKA (reference sequence). The CDR3, as DNA: TGCAGTGCTAGGACTAGCGGCTGCAATGAGCAGTTCTTC. It encodes CSARTSGCNEQFF.

This chain uses TRBV24-1 with TRBJ2-5; the D gene is possibly TRBD1 (7 bases). Per the germline V gene, CDR1 is KGHDR and CDR2 is SFDVKD. This CDR3 spans 14 amino acids. V was pared by 9 bases and J by 5 bases, with 18 bases between. The CDR3 region is CATSPDRRGETQYF. In nucleotides, the CDR3 is TGTGCCACCTCCCCGGACAGGAGGGGTGAGACCCAGTACTTC.

This clonotype was seen ten or more times. V and J are TRBV11-2 and TRBJ2-1, with 11 bases fitting TRBD2. After removal of 2 bases from V and 7 bases from J, the junction contained 4 bases not matched to a gene. There are 15 residues in the CDR3. CDR1 SGHAT and CDR2 FQNNGV come from the germline V gene. The CDR3 nucleotides read TGTGCCAGCAGCTTAACTAGCGGGAGTTCGAATGAGCAGTTCTTC. The encoded protein is CASSLTSGSSNEQFF. Full variable domain (remainder filled in from reference TRBV11-2 and TRBJ2-1): EAGVAQSPRYKIIEKRQSVAFWCNPISGHATLYWYQQILGQGPKLLIQFQNNGVVDDSQLPKDRFSAERLKGVDSTLKIQPAKLEDSAVYLCASSLTSGSSNEQFFGPGTRLTVL.

This clonotype was picked up many times. V gene TRBV18 combines with J gene TRBJ1-5; 10 nucleotides agree with TRBD1. CDR3 length equals 15 residues. Per the germline V gene, CDR1 is KGHSH and CDR2 is LQKENI. Unmatched junction bases numbered 6, after V lost 3 bases and J lost 7 bases. In DNA, the CDR3 is TGTGCCAGCTCACCGGTAGGACAGGGGGAACAGCCCCAGCATTTT. This translates into CASSPVGQGEQPQHF. Drawing the rest from reference TRBV18 and TRBJ1-5, the complete variable domain is NAGVMQNPRHLVRRRGQEARLRCSPMKGHSHVYWYRQLPEEGLKFMVYLQKENIIDESGMPKERFSAEFPKEGPSILRIQQVVRGDSAAYFCASSPVGQGEQPQHFGDGTRLSIL.

This clonotype was seen only a few times. The V and J genes are TRBV24-1 and TRBJ1-6; 8 bases line up with TRBD1. CDR1 KGHDR and CDR2 SFDVKD come from the germline V gene. The CDR3 totals 19 residues. With 5 bases clipped from V and 7 bases from J, the junction kept 18 bases outside the gene matches. CDR3 amino acids: CATSGKPQGAREENSPLHF. The CDR3 DNA reads TGTGCCACCAGTGGTAAGCCCCAGGGGGCGAGGGAAGAGAATTCACCCCTCCACTTT.